This record covers a single T cell receptor beta chain. Universal primer sites and UMIs were introduced during 5'RACE template-switching synthesis of TCR cDNA. TCRdb called the 5' RACE reads again in MiXCR, with one record for every CDR3 protein. The sample yields 550,000 or so distinct CDR3 sequences, around 21% seen once. Germline CDR1 reads ENHRY; CDR2 reads SYGVKD. The CDR3 totals 14 residues. Trimming removed 8 bases from V and 3 bases from J; junction bases left unmatched: 8. The data were obtained in a study of T cells after yellow fever vaccination. The chain combines TRBV10-3 with TRBJ2-7; TRBD1 aligns across 9 bases. Sequenced here: PBMCs, sampled 15 days after the yellow fever booster vaccination. The source is a man under 40 who received the YFV17D yellow fever vaccine. CDR3 nucleotides: TGTGCCATCGGGTACCGGGACAGGGACTACGAGCAGTACTTC. It translates to CAIGYRDRDYEQYF.